This T cell receptor (beta chain) came from a study of early T cells in non-severe SARS-CoV-2 infection. Study context: Chains from this unsorted whole-blood bulk RNA could not be paired.

Individual cDNA molecules received unique molecular identifiers. MiXCR, applied by TCRdb to the 5' RACE reads, yields one record per CDR3 protein. The sample carries roughly 54,000 distinct CDR3 sequences, about 5.6% recorded once. With regard to this clonotype: What it recognizes is unknown.

Germline values: CDR1 DFQATT, CDR2 SNEGSKA (reference sequence). This CDR3 contains 15 residues. Trimming took 4 bases from V and 9 from J; bases not matched to a gene: 14. Whole-study results and caveats: Matching against VDJdb likely underestimated virus-specific expansions, favoring anti-spike CD8.

The TCR sequence derives from an adult who was a healthcare worker with PCR-confirmed SARS-CoV-2 infection or an uninfected control (not recorded which). The V gene is TRBV20-1, the J gene TRBJ2-1; 8 nucleotides align to TRBD2. Specimen: whole blood. This CDR3 is CSANHYGGRSGEQFF. DNA for the CDR3: TGCAGTGCTAACCATTACGGCGGGAGGTCTGGTGAGCAGTTCTTC.